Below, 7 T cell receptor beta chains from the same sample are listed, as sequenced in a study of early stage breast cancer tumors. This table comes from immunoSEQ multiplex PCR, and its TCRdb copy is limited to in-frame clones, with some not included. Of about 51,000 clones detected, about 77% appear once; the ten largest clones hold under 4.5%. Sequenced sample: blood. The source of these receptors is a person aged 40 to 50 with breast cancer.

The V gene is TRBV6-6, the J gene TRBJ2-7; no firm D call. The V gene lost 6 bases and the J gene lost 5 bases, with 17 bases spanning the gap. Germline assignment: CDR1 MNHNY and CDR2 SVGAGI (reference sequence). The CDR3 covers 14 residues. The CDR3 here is CASSSGSLIDEQYF. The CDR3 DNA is TGTGCCAGCAGCTCTGGTAGTCTTATCGACGAGCAGTACTTC.

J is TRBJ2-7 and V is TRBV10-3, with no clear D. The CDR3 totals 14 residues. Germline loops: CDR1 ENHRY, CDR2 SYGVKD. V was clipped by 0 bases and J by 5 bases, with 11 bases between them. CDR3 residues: CAISESRPTDEQYF. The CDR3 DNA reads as TGTGCCATCAGTGAGTCTAGGCCCACCGACGAGCAGTACTTC.

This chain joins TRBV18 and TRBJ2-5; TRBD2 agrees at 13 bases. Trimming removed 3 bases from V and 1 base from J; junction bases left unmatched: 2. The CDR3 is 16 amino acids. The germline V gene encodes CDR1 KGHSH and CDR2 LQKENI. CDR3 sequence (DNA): TGTGCCAGCTCACCTAGGACTAGCGGGGGCCAAGAGACCCAGTACTTC. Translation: CASSPRTSGGQETQYF.

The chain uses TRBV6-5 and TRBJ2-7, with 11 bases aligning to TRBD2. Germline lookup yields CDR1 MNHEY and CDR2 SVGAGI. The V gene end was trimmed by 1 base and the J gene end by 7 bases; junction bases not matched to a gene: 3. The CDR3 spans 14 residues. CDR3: CASSYYGTSGEQYF. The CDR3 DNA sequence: TGTGCCAGCAGTTACTATGGGACTAGCGGTGAGCAGTACTTC.

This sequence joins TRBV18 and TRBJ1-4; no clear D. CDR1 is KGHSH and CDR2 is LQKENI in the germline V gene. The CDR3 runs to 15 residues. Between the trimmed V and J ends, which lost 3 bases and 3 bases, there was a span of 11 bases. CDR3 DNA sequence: TGTGCCAGCTCACCCCAAGGAACAGCTAATGAAAAACTGTTTTTT. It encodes CASSPQGTANEKLFF. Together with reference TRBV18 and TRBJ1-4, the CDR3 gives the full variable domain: NAGVMQNPRHLVRRRGQEARLRCSPMKGHSHVYWYRQLPEEGLKFMVYLQKENIIDESGMPKERFSAEFPKEGPSILRIQQVVRGDSAAYFCASSPQGTANEKLFFGSGTQLSVL.

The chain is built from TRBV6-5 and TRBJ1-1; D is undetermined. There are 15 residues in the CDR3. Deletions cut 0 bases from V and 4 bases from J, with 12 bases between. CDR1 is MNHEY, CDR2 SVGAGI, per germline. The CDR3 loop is CASSYSIGFGTEAFF. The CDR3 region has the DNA TGTGCCAGCAGTTACTCGATAGGGTTTGGCACTGAAGCTTTCTTT.

The CDR3 region is CASSLGLAGGEQYF. DNA for the CDR3: TGTGCCAGCAGTCTGGGACTAGCGGGAGGGGAGCAGTACTTC. The chain recombines TRBV2 with TRBJ2-7; 16 positions match TRBD2. The CDR3 runs to 14 residues. V shed 5 bases and J 7 bases; nucleotides not matched to a gene: 2. Germline CDR1 is SNHLY and CDR2 is FYNNEI.